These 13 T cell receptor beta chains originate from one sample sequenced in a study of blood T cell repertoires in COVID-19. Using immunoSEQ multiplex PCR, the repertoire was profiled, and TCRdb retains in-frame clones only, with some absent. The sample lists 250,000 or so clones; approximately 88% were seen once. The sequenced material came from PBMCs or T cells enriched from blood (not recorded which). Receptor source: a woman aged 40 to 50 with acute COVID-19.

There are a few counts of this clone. Written as DNA, the CDR3 is TGTGCCAGCAGCCCCGCGGGACAGGGTTCCCACGAGCAGTACTTC. Translating gives CASSPAGQGSHEQYF. This chain uses TRBV7-7 with TRBJ2-7; TRBD1 aligns across 9 bases. Germline trimming cut 5 bases from V and 5 bases from J; bases unmatched to any gene: 10. The CDR3 contains 15 residues. From germline, CDR1 is SSHAT and CDR2 FNYEAQ (reference sequence).

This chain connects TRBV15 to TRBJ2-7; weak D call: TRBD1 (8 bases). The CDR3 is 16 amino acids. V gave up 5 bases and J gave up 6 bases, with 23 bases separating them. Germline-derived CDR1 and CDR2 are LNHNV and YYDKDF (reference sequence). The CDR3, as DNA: TGTGCCACCAGCGTGTCGCTTACGACAGGGGAGGGCGAGCAGTACTTC. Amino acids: CATSVSLTTGEGEQYF. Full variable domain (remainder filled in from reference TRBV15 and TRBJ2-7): DAMVIQNPRYQVTQFGKPVTLSCSQTLNHNVMYWYQQKSSQAPKLLFHYYDKDFNNEADTPDNFQSRRPNTSFCFLDIRSPGLGDTAMYLCATSVSLTTGEGEQYFGPGTRLTVT.

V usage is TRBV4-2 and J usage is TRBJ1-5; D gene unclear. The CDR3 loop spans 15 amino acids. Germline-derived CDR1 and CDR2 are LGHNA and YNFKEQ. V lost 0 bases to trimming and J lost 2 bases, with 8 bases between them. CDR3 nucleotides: TGTGCCAGCAGCCAAGACGGGAGTGGCAATCAGCCCCAGCATTTT. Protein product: CASSQDGSGNQPQHF.

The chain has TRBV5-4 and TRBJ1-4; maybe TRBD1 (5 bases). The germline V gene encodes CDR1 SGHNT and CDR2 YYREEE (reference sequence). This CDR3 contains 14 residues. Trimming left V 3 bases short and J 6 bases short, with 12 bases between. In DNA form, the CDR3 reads TGTGCCAGCAGCTACGGGACTTCTGATGAAAAACTGTTTTTT. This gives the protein CASSYGTSDEKLFF.

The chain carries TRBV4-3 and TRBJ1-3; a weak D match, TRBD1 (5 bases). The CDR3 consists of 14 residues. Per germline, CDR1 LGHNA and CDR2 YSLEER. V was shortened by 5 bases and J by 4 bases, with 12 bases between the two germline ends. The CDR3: CASSYNRGGNTIYF. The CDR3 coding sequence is TGCGCCAGCAGCTACAATAGGGGAGGAAACACCATATATTTT.

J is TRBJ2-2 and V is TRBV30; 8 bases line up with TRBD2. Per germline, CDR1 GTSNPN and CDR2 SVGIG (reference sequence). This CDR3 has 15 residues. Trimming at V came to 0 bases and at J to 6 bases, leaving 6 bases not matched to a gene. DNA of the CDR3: TGTGCCTGGAGTGTTCTGGGACTAGTGCCCGGGGAGCTGTTTTTT. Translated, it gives CAWSVLGLVPGELFF.

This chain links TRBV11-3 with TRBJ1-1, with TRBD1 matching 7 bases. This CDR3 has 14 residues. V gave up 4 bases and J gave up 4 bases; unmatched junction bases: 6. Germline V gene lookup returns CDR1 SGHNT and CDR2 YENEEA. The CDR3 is CASSSTTGSTEAFF. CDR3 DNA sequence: TGTGCCAGCAGCTCCACGACAGGGTCCACTGAAGCTTTCTTT.

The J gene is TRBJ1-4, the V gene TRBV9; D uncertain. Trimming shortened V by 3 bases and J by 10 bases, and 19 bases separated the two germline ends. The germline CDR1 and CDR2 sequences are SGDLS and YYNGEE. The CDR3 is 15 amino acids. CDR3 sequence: CASSEPGDISGKLFF. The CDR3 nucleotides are TGTGCCAGCAGCGAGCCGGGAGATATTAGCGGAAAACTGTTTTTT.

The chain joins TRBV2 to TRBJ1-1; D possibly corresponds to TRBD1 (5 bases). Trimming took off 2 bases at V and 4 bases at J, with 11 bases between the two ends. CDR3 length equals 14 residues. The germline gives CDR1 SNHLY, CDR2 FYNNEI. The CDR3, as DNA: TGTGCCAGCAGTGAAACCCGGGGGGGCACTGAAGCTTTCTTT. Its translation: CASSETRGGTEAFF.

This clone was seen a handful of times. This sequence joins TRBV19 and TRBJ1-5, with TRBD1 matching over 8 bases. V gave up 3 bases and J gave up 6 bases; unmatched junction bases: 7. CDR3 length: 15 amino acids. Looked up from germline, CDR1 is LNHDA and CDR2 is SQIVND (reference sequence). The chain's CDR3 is CASSIGGQAVQPQHF. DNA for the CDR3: TGTGCCAGTAGTATCGGGGGACAGGCGGTTCAGCCCCAGCATTTT.

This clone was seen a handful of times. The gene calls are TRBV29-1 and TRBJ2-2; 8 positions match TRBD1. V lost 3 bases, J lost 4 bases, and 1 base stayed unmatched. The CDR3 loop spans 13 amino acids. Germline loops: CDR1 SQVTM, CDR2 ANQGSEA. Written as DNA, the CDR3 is TGCAGCGTTGATACAGGGGGCACCGGGGAGCTGTTTTTT. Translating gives CSVDTGGTGELFF.

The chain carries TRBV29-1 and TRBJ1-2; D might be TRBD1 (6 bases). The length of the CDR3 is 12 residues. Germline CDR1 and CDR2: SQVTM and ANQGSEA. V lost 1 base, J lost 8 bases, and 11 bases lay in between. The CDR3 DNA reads TGCAGCGTTGAAGTGGGGGCGAGGGGCTACACCTTC. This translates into CSVEVGARGYTF.

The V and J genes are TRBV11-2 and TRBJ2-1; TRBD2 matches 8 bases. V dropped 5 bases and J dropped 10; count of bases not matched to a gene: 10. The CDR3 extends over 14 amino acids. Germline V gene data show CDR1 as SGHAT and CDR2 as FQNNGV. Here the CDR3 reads CASSRGGTRQEQFF. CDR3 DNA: TGTGCCAGCAGCCGAGGGGGGACTAGACAGGAGCAGTTCTTC.